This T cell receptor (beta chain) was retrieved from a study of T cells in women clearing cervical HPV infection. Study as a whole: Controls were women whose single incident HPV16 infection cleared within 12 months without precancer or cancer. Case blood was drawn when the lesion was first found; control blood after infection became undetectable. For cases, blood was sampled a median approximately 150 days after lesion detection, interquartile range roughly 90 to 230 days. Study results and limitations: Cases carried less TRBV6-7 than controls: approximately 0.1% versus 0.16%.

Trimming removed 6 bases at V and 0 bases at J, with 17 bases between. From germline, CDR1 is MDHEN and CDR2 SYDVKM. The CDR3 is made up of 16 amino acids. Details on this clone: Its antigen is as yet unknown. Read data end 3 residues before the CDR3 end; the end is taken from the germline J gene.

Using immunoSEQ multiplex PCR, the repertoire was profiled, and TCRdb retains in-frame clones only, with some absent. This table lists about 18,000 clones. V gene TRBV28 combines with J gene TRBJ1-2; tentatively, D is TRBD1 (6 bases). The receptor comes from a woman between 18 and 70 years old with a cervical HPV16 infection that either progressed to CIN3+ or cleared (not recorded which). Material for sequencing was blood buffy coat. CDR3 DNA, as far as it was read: TGTGCCAGCAGCCCGGGAGGGGCAGGGGCTAACTATGGC. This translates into CASSPGGAGANYG. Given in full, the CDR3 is CASSPGGAGANYGYTF.